Only a few counts were recorded for the clone carrying this T cell receptor (beta chain). Its specificity is unknown. Both 60 Vbeta primers and 13 Jbeta primers went into the PCR. In the authors' workflow: There were about 88 million unique TCR beta chains by a later count, and approximately 10 million of them were shared. Only in-frame clones appear in the TCRdb table, and some are missing; sequencing was by immunoSEQ multiplex PCR. The V and J calls and the clone size are those of that table, but D and trimming were determined from the DNA. The sample has about 140,000 clones; about 75% are singletons. This entry comes from a study of cytomegalovirus exposure and HLA in healthy donors. Study at large: Earlier findings included nearly 120 million unique TCR beta sequences obtained from about 180 million T cells.

Study outcomes and limitations: Fewer N-insertions (relative to the approximately 670-donor mean) were reportedly seen in an Asian-associated ancestry cluster in a later analysis.

J was trimmed by 7 bases and V by 3 bases; bases with no gene match: 12. The V gene's germline CDR1 is SGHTA and CDR2 FQGNSA. The CDR3 spans 16 residues. This TCR was sampled from a man aged 35-49 years in good health and CMV-seronegative. Material for sequencing was PBMCs. This chain connects TRBV7-2 to TRBJ1-5; 7 bases align to TRBD1. The CDR3 DNA is TGTGCCAGCAGCTTCTCTCTGGGACAGTTTGGCCAGCCCCAGCATTTT. It translates to CASSFSLGQFGQPQHF.